These 31 T cell receptor beta chains originate from one sample sequenced in a study of blood T cells in healthy people across ages. It was with a sample-barcoded 5' primer and a J-beta primer mix that a second PCR of about 7 to 12 cycles was run. TCRdb reprocessed the 5' RACE reads with MiXCR, giving one entry per CDR3 protein. The table has hundreds of thousands of distinct CDR3 sequences, about 53% seen once. Sequenced material: blood. The receptor source for this set is a man at least 80 years old in good health.

V gene TRBV9 combines with J gene TRBJ2-1; D uncertain. Trimming stripped 1 base from V and 5 bases from J, with 19 bases between. There are 17 residues in the CDR3. Germline-derived CDR1 and CDR2 are SGDLS and YYNGEE. As DNA, the CDR3 is TGTGCCAGCAGCGTAACCCTTGGGGAAAAGCAGAACAATGAGCAGTTCTTC. It translates to CASSVTLGEKQNNEQFF. The whole variable domain, remainder taken from reference TRBV9 and TRBJ2-1, is DSGVTQTPKHLITATGQRVTLRCSPRSGDLSVYWYQQSLDQGLQFLIQYYNGEERAKGNILERFSAQQFPDLHSELNLSSLELGDSALYFCASSVTLGEKQNNEQFFGPGTRLTVL.

J is TRBJ2-5 and V is TRBV28, with 7 bases lining up with TRBD1. The J call is in doubt because the DNA end fits TRBJ2-7 better. This CDR3 has 15 residues. CDR1 and CDR2 from the germline V gene are MDHEN and SYDVKM. The chain's CDR3 is CASRTRQGFDHEQYF. The DNA of the CDR3 is TGTGCCAGCAGGACTCGACAGGGTTTCGACCACGAGCAGTACTTC.

This chain joins TRBV20-1 and TRBJ2-7; TRBD2 agrees at 10 bases. The CDR3 spans 14 residues. Germline CDR1 DFQATT, CDR2 SNEGSKA (reference sequence). V was pared by 6 bases and J by 0 bases, with 5 bases of the junction left unmatched. The CDR3 spells CSAQTSGNSYEQYF. The CDR3, as DNA: TGCAGTGCCCAAACTAGCGGGAACTCCTACGAGCAGTACTTC.

This chain uses TRBV29-1 with TRBJ2-3; possibly TRBD2 for D (5 bases). Trimming cost V 5 bases and J 14 bases, with 20 bases left between them. CDR3 length: 12 residues. Germline V gene lookup returns CDR1 SQVTM and CDR2 ANQGSEA. The CDR3 DNA reads as TGCAGCGTTAGGTCTGAGGGCAAAGGCGCGTATTTT. It is translated as CSVRSEGKGAYF.

The chain is built from TRBV18 and TRBJ2-1; D not certain. The CDR3 runs to 12 residues. The V gene's germline CDR1 is KGHSH and CDR2 LQKENI. V was clipped by 2 bases and J by 13 bases, with 12 bases between them. CDR3 coding DNA: TGTGCCAGCTCACCAACCCCAGAGACCCAGTTCTTC. Translation gives CASSPTPETQFF. Combining the CDR3 with reference TRBV18 and TRBJ2-1 gives the whole variable domain NAGVMQNPRHLVRRRGQEARLRCSPMKGHSHVYWYRQLPEEGLKFMVYLQKENIIDESGMPKERFSAEFPKEGPSILRIQQVVRGDSAAYFCASSPTPETQFFGPGTRLTVL.

The rearrangement uses TRBV2 and TRBJ1-1; perhaps TRBD1 as D (5 bases). The CDR3 has 14 residues. Germline lookup yields CDR1 SNHLY and CDR2 FYNNEI. Deletions cut 7 bases from V and 0 bases from J, with 12 bases between. Here the CDR3 reads CASTPTVMNTEAFF. The CDR3 nucleotides read TGTGCCAGCACTCCGACAGTCATGAACACTGAAGCTTTCTTT.

This chain joins TRBV5-1 and TRBJ1-6; D remains ambiguous. CDR1 is SGHRS and CDR2 is YFSETQ in the germline V gene. V lost 0 bases and J 12 bases, leaving 10 bases between the germline ends. The CDR3 is 13 residues long. CDR3 sequence: CASSLAGVGPLHF. DNA of the CDR3: TGCGCCAGCAGCTTGGCCGGAGTGGGACCCCTCCACTTT.

The chain employs TRBV28 and TRBJ2-5; a weak D match, TRBD1 (5 bases). The CDR3 has 15 residues. CDR1 and CDR2 (germline): MDHEN, SYDVKM. The V end lost 5 bases, the J end lost 4 bases, and 17 bases lay between the germline ends. CDR3 in amino acids: CASSIQGSWLETQYF. Here the CDR3 DNA reads TGTGCCAGCAGTATTCAGGGTTCCTGGCTAGAGACCCAGTACTTC.

As DNA, the CDR3 is TGTGCCAGCAAAGCCCAGAGCTCCTACGAGCAGTACTTC. It translates to CASKAQSSYEQYF. The V and J genes are TRBV13 and TRBJ2-7; D unresolved. V lost 7 bases, J lost 0 bases, and 10 bases lay in between. This CDR3 has 13 residues. Germline CDR1 is PRHDT and CDR2 is FYEKMQ (reference sequence).

This clonotype was seen only a few times. The J gene is TRBJ1-2, the V gene TRBV10-3, with D perhaps matching TRBD1 (5 bases). Germline V gene sequence: CDR1 ENHRY, CDR2 SYGVKD. Trimming cost V 0 bases and J 1 base, with 9 bases left between them. The CDR3 is 15 amino acids. In DNA, the CDR3 is TGTGCCATCAGTGAGTCTCCAGGGAATAACTATGGCTACACCTTC. Translated: CAISESPGNNYGYTF.

This clonotype was counted only a few times. The chain carries TRBV29-1 and TRBJ2-1; unclear D gene. This CDR3 comprises 12 residues. V dropped 3 bases and J dropped 5 bases, with 8 bases sitting between them. CDR1 is SQVTM, CDR2 ANQGSEA, per germline. The CDR3 DNA is TGCAGCGTTGACAGTGGACACAATGAGCAGTTCTTC. Encoded protein: CSVDSGHNEQFF.

V gene TRBV28 combines with J gene TRBJ1-5; weak D call: TRBD1 (5 bases). There are 14 residues in the CDR3. V lost 5 bases to trimming and J lost 6 bases, with 14 bases between them. Germline lookup yields CDR1 MDHEN and CDR2 SYDVKM. This CDR3 reads CASSTTPGFQPQHF. The CDR3 coding sequence is TGTGCCAGCAGTACTACCCCAGGGTTTCAGCCCCAGCATTTT.

A few counts support this clonotype. The genes are TRBV20-1 and TRBJ2-7, with D possibly being TRBD1 or TRBD2 (5 bases each). CDR3 length equals 16 residues. Trimming shortened V by 3 bases and J by 0 bases, and 18 bases separated the two germline ends. CDR1 DFQATT and CDR2 SNEGSKA come from the germline V gene (reference sequence). CDR3 residues: CSASNIGTSGSYEQYF. The CDR3 nucleotides read TGCAGTGCTAGTAATATCGGGACCTCCGGCTCCTACGAGCAGTACTTC.

In this sample, this clonotype turned up a few times. The chain uses TRBV7-2 and TRBJ2-1; 9 bases line up with TRBD2. The CDR3 contains 16 residues. Germline CDR1 SGHTA, CDR2 FQGNSA. Trimming at V came to 1 base and at J to 10 bases, leaving 11 bases not matched to a gene. The CDR3 nucleotides read TGTGCCAGCAGCTTAGTGAGCGGGAGGAGGGTAGGGGAGCAGTTCTTC. The encoded protein is CASSLVSGRRVGEQFF.

This clonotype was seen only a few times. The V call is TRBV20-1, the J call TRBJ2-4; TRBD1 or TRBD2 may be the D gene (5 bases each). Gene TRBJ2-5 matches the end of the DNA better, so the J call may be wrong. Germline V CDR1 and CDR2: DFQATT, SNEGSKA (reference sequence). The CDR3 is 14 residues long. CDR3 nucleotide sequence: TGCAGTGCCCTGTGGGTCGTGGGGGAAGAGACCCAGTACTTC. Encoded protein: CSALWVVGEETQYF.

This chain uses TRBV28 with TRBJ2-1, with D hard to call. This CDR3 has 13 residues. The germline V gene encodes CDR1 MDHEN and CDR2 SYDVKM. The germline V and J ends were trimmed by 6 bases and 2 bases, with 8 bases remaining between them. The CDR3 region has the DNA TGTGCCAGCAGGGGAAGGGCCTACAATGAGCAGTTCTTC. Protein sequence: CASRGRAYNEQFF.

This clonotype is a singleton in its sample. V and J are TRBV7-9 and TRBJ2-7; 8 positions match TRBD1. The ends lost 5 bases at V and 2 bases at J; junction bases unmatched: 8. The CDR3 contains 15 residues. Germline lookup yields CDR1 SEHNR and CDR2 FQNEAQ (reference sequence). CDR3 sequence (DNA): TGTGCCAGCAGCCGCGGGACAGGAAGGACCTACGAGCAGTACTTC. Protein: CASSRGTGRTYEQYF.

The chain is built from TRBV29-1 and TRBJ2-2; no reliable D call. Per germline, CDR1 SQVTM and CDR2 ANQGSEA. V was trimmed by 7 bases and J by 2 bases, leaving 5 bases between them. The CDR3 is 11 residues long. CDR3 nucleotide sequence: TGCAGCGGTACAAACACCGGGGAGCTGTTTTTT. It is translated as CSGTNTGELFF.

This chain connects TRBV25-1 to TRBJ2-7; D not resolved. V lost 5 bases and J 0 bases, leaving 11 bases between the germline ends. The germline CDR1 and CDR2 sequences are MGHDK and SYGVNS. The CDR3 length is 14 residues. The CDR3 DNA is TGTGCCAGCAGTAGACTCGGCACCTCCTACGAGCAGTACTTC. This gives the protein CASSRLGTSYEQYF.

This clonotype was counted a few times. The rearrangement links TRBV18 to TRBJ2-3; the D is unclear. From germline, CDR1 is KGHSH and CDR2 LQKENI. This CDR3 comprises 17 residues. V was pared by 0 bases and J by 1 base, with 14 bases between. DNA for the CDR3: TGTGCCAGCTCACCACCGCGTCTGGGGTCAGGCACAGATACGCAGTATTTT. It codes for CASSPPRLGSGTDTQYF. The full variable domain, its missing parts supplied by reference TRBV18 and TRBJ2-3, is NAGVMQNPRHLVRRRGQEARLRCSPMKGHSHVYWYRQLPEEGLKFMVYLQKENIIDESGMPKERFSAEFPKEGPSILRIQQVVRGDSAAYFCASSPPRLGSGTDTQYFGPGTRLTVL.

V is TRBV2 and J is TRBJ1-6; possible D gene TRBD1, 6 bases. V lost 1 base and J 8 bases, leaving 12 bases between the germline ends. The CDR3 is 15 amino acids. Germline CDR1 and CDR2: SNHLY and FYNNEI. The CDR3 DNA sequence: TGTGCCAGCAGTGAAGAGGGGGGGTTGGATTCACCCCTCCACTTT. Its translation: CASSEEGGLDSPLHF.

The chain links TRBV6-1 to TRBJ1-1, with 7 bases aligning to TRBD1. Looked up from germline, CDR1 is MNHNS and CDR2 is SASEGT. This CDR3 spans 15 amino acids. The V and J ends lost 11 bases and 0 bases, in that order; junction bases with no gene match: 12. The CDR3 sequence: CAAVRGPGMNTEAFF. As DNA, the CDR3 is TGTGCCGCAGTTAGGGGGCCGGGCATGAACACTGAAGCTTTCTTT.

J is TRBJ1-2 and V is TRBV5-1; D may be TRBD1 (5 bases). From germline, CDR1 is SGHRS and CDR2 YFSETQ. Deletions cut 4 bases from V and 8 bases from J, with 12 bases between. CDR3 size: 12 residues. The CDR3: CASSGGTGGYTF. The CDR3 DNA reads TGCGCCAGCAGCGGGGGTACCGGGGGCTACACCTTC.

The CDR3 sequence: CASGNGREWGQETQYF. The DNA of the CDR3 is TGCGCCAGCGGCAACGGACGGGAGTGGGGCCAAGAGACCCAGTACTTC. The chain has TRBV5-1 and TRBJ2-5, with D perhaps matching TRBD2 (6 bases). Trimming took off 7 bases at V and 1 base at J, with 20 bases between the two ends. This CDR3 spans 16 amino acids. Germline CDR1 reads SGHRS; CDR2 reads YFSETQ.

This clonotype turned up a few times. The chain couples TRBV21-1 to TRBJ2-5; the table's D gene call, TRBD1, was not cross checked with the DNA. TRBJ2-7 explains the end of the DNA better; the J call may be wrong. TRBV21-1 is deemed a pseudogene. The CDR3 is 16 amino acids. The CDR3 DNA reads as TGTGCCAGCAGCAAAGAAGCCGGGACAGGGTGGTACGAGCAGTACTTC. Translated, it gives CASSKEAGTGWYEQYF.

The chain uses TRBV20-1 and TRBJ2-5; D is tentatively TRBD1 or TRBD2 (5 bases each). The CDR3 is made up of 15 amino acids. Germline lookup yields CDR1 DFQATT and CDR2 SNEGSKA (reference sequence). With 0 bases removed from V and 6 bases from J, the gap between germline ends came to 17 bases. CDR3 residues: CSARDLDGTRQTQYF. In DNA form, the CDR3 reads TGCAGTGCTAGAGATCTCGACGGGACCCGGCAGACCCAGTACTTC.

A few counts support this clonotype. The chain links TRBV9 to TRBJ2-7, with D maybe TRBD2 (6 bases). V lost 2 bases to trimming and J lost 0 bases, with 12 bases between them. CDR1 SGDLS and CDR2 YYNGEE come from the germline V gene. This CDR3 has 15 residues. The CDR3 spells CASSVSSGVSYEQYF. The DNA for the CDR3 is TGTGCCAGCAGCGTGAGTAGCGGTGTCTCCTACGAGCAGTACTTC.

The gene calls are TRBV28 and TRBJ2-7; D is unclear. V was clipped by 3 bases and J by 11 bases, with 17 bases between them. Germline V gives CDR1 MDHEN, CDR2 SYDVKM. This CDR3 comprises 13 residues. This CDR3 is CASSFWLQTPEYF. The CDR3 DNA sequence: TGTGCCAGCAGTTTTTGGCTACAGACCCCAGAGTACTTC. Variable domain in full (rest from reference TRBV28 and TRBJ2-7): DVKVTQSSRYLVKRTGEKVFLECVQDMDHENMFWYRQDPGLGLRLIYFSYDVKMKEKGDIPEGYSVSREKKERFSLILESASTNQTSMYLCASSFWLQTPEYFGPGTRLTVT.

The genes are TRBV15 and TRBJ2-1; D is unclear. This CDR3 comprises 14 residues. V was pared by 4 bases and J by 6 bases, with 13 bases between. Germline V gives CDR1 LNHNV, CDR2 YYDKDF (reference sequence). CDR3 residues: CATSILPSINEQFF. Written as DNA, the CDR3 is TGTGCCACCAGCATTCTACCGTCCATCAATGAGCAGTTCTTC.

In the case of this clonotype: The junction and the germline gene differ at one end; a read error may be behind it. This chain links TRBV5-8 with TRBJ2-1; TRBD2 aligns across 9 bases. Germline V gene data show CDR1 as SGHTS and CDR2 as YDEGEE. This CDR3 is 17 amino acids long. The CDR3 sequence is CASIPLAGTSSYNVQFF. As DNA, the CDR3 is TGTGCCAGCATCCCGCTAGCGGGAACGAGCTCCTACAATGTGCAGTTCTTC.

This clonotype occurred a few times. This CDR3 is CASSQEVLGGRYAYF. The CDR3 DNA is TGTGCCAGCAGCCAAGAGGTCCTAGGGGGCAGATACGCGTATTTT. The chain carries TRBV3-1 and TRBJ2-3; 7 bases agree with TRBD1. The germline V gene encodes CDR1 LGHDT and CDR2 YNNKEL (reference sequence). Trimming at V came to 0 bases and at J to 14 bases, leaving 14 bases not matched to a gene. The CDR3 has 15 residues.